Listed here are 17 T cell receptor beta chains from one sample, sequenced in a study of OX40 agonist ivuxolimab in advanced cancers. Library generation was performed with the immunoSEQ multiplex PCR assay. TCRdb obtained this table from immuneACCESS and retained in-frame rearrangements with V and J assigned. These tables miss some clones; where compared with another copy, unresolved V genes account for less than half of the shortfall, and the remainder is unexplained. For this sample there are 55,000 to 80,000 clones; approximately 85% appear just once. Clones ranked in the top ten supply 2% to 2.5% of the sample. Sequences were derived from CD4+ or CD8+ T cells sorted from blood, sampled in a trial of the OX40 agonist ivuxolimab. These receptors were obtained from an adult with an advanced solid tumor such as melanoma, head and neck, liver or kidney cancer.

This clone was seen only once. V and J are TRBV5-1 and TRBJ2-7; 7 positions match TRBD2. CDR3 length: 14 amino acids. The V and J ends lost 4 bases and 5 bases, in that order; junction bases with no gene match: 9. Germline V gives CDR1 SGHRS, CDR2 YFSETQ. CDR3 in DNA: TGCGCCAGCAGCCTCAGCGGGGTAGATGACGAGCAGTACTTC. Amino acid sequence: CASSLSGVDDEQYF.

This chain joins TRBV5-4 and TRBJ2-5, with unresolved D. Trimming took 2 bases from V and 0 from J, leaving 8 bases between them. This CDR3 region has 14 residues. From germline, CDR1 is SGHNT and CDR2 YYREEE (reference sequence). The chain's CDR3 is CASSFELYQETQYF. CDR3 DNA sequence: TGTGCCAGCAGCTTTGAGCTGTACCAAGAGACCCAGTACTTC. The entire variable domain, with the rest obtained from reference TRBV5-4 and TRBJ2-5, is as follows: ETGVTQSPTHLIKTRGQQVTLRCSSQSGHNTVSWYQQALGQGPQFIFQYYREEENGRGNFPPRFSGLQFPNYSSELNVNALELDDSALYLCASSFELYQETQYFGPGTRLLVL.

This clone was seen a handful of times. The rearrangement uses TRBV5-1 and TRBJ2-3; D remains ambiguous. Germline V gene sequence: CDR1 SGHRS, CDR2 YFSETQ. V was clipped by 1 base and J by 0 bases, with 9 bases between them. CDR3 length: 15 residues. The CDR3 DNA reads TGCGCCAGCAGCTTGATCAGGCCTAGCACAGATACGCAGTATTTT. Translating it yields CASSLIRPSTDTQYF.

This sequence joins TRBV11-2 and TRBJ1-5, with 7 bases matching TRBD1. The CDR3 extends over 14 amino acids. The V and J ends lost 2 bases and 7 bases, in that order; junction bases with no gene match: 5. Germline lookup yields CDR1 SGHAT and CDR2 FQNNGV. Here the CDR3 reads CASSLSGGQQPQHF. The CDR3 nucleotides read TGTGCCAGCAGCTTATCAGGGGGGCAACAGCCCCAGCATTTT. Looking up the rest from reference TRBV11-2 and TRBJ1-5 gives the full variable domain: EAGVAQSPRYKIIEKRQSVAFWCNPISGHATLYWYQQILGQGPKLLIQFQNNGVVDDSQLPKDRFSAERLKGVDSTLKIQPAKLEDSAVYLCASSLSGGQQPQHFGDGTRLSIL.

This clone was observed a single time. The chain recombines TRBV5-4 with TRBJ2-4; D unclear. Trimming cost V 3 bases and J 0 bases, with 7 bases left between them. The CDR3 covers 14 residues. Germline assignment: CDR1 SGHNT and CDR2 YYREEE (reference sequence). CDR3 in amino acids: CASSSVLAKNIQYF. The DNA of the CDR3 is TGTGCCAGCAGCTCGGTACTAGCCAAAAACATTCAGTACTTC.

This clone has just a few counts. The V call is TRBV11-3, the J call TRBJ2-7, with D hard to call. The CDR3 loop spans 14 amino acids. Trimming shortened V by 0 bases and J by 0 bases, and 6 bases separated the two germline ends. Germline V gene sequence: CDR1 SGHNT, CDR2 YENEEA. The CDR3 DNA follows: TGTGCCAGCAGCTTAGATCCCGGCTCCTACGAGCAGTACTTC. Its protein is CASSLDPGSYEQYF. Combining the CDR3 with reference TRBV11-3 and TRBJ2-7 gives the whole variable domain EAGVVQSPRYKIIEKKQPVAFWCNPISGHNTLYWYLQNLGQGPELLIRYENEEAVDDSQLPKDRFSAERLKGVDSTLKIQPAELGDSAVYLCASSLDPGSYEQYFGPGTRLTVT.

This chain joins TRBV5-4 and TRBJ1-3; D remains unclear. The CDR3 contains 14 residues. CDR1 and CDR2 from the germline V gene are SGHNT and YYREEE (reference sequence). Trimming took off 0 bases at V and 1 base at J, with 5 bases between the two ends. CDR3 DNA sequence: TGTGCCAGCAGCTTGGCCCCGTCTGGAAACACCATATATTTT. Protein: CASSLAPSGNTIYF. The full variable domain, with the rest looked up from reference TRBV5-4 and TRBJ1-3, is ETGVTQSPTHLIKTRGQQVTLRCSSQSGHNTVSWYQQALGQGPQFIFQYYREEENGRGNFPPRFSGLQFPNYSSELNVNALELDDSALYLCASSLAPSGNTIYFGEGSWLTVV.

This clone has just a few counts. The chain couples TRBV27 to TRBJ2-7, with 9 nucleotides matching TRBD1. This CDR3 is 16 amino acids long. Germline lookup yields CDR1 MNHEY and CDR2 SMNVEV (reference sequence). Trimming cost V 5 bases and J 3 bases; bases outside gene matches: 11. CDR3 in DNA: TGTGCCAGCAGTCCCCGACAGGGGGTCACCTTCTACGAGCAGTACTTC. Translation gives CASSPRQGVTFYEQYF.

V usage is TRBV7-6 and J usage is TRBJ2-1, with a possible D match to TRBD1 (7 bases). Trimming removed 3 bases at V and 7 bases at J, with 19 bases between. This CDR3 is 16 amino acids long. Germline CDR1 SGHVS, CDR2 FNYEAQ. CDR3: CASSFWARDRVNEQFF. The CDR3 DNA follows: TGTGCCAGCAGCTTTTGGGCGCGGGACAGAGTTAATGAGCAGTTCTTC.

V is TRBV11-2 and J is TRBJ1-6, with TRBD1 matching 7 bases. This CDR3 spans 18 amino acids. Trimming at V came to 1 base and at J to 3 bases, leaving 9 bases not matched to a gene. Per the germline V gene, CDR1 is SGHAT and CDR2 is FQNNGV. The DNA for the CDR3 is TGTGCCAGCAGCTTAGGAGGGGGCCCCTTCGTCTATAATTCACCCCTCCACTTT. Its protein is CASSLGGGPFVYNSPLHF.

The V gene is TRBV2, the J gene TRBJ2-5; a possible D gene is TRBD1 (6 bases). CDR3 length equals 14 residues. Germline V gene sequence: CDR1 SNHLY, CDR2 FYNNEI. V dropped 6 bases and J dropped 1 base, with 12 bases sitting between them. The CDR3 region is CASRGARPQETQYF. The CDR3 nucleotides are TGTGCCAGCAGGGGGGCCCGACCCCAAGAGACCCAGTACTTC.

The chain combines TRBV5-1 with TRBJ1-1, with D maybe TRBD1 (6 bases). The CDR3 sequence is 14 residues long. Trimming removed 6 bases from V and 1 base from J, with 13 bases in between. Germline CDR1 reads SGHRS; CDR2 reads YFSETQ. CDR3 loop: CASTLGTSNTEAFF. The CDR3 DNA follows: TGCGCCAGCACCTTAGGGACATCGAACACTGAAGCTTTCTTT.

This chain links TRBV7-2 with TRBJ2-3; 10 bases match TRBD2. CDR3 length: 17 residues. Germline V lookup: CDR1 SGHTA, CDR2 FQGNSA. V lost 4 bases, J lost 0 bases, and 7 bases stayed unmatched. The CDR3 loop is CASSSGSGGPSTDTQYF. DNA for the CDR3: TGTGCCAGCAGCTCGGGTAGCGGGGGGCCTAGCACAGATACGCAGTATTTT.

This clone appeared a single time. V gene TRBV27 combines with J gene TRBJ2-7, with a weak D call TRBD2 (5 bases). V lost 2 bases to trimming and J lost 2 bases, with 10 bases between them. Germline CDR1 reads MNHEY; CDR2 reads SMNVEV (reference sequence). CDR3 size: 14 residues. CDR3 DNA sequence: TGTGCCAGCAGTTTAGGACTGGCGACCTACGAGCAGTACTTC. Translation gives CASSLGLATYEQYF.

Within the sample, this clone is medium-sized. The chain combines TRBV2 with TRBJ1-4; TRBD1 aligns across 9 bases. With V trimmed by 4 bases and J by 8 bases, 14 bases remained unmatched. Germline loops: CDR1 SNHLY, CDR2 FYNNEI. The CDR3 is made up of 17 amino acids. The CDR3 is CASSGLQPGQGGEKLFF. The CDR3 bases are TGTGCCAGCAGTGGATTACAACCGGGACAGGGCGGCGAAAAACTGTTTTTT.

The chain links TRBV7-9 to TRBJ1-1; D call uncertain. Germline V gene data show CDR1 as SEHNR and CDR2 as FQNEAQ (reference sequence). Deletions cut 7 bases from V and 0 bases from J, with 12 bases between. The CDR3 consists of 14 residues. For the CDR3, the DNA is TGTGCCAGCACCATTGGACGGCTGAACACTGAAGCTTTCTTT. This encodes CASTIGRLNTEAFF.

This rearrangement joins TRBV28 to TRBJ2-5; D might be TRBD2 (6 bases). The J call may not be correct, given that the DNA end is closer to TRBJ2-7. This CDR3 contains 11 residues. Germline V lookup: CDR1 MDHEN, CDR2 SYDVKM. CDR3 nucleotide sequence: TGTGCCAGCAGGGGAGGCTACGAGCAGTACTTC. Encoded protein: CASRGGYEQYF.